This T cell receptor (beta chain) was observed in a study of blood T cell repertoires in COVID-19. Study-level information: Donors in the United States, Italy and Spain gave samples during acute or convalescent COVID-19. The analysed material was cDNA or gDNA that came from T cells, B-cell-depleted T cells, or PBMCs.

Methods used by the authors: Amplification with reference gene primers provided the estimates of nucleated cell counts. This table comes from immunoSEQ multiplex PCR, and its TCRdb copy is limited to in-frame clones, with some not included. V, J and clone size are taken as reported in that table, and D and trimming were inferred from the DNA itself. The profile covers about 270,000 clones, with roughly nine tenths appearing a single time and under 4.5% taken by the ten largest. Germline CDR1 and CDR2: WSHSY and SAAADI. CDR3 size: 14 residues. Trimming shortened V by 1 base and J by 1 base, and 8 bases separated the two germline ends. In this sample, this clone turned up a few times.

The source of this sequence is a man between 60 and 70 years old who had recovered from COVID-19. V and J are TRBV10-2 and TRBJ2-7; no clear D. The specimen sequenced was peripheral blood. The CDR3 DNA reads as TGCGCCAGCAGTGAGTACGGCAGGTCCTACGAGCAGTACTTC. It yields the protein CASSEYGRSYEQYF.